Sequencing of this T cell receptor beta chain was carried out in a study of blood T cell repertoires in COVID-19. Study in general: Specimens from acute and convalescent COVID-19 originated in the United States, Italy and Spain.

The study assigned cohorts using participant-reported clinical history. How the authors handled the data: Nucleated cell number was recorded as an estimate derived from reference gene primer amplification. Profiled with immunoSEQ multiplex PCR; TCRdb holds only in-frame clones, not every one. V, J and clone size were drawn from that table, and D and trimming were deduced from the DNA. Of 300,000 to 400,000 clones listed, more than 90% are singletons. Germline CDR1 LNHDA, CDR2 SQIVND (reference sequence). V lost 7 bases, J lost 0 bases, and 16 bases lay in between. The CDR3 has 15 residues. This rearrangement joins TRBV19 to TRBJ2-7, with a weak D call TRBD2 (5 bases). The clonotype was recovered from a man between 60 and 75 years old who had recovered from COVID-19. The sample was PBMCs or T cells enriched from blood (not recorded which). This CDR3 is CASTTNGRDSYEQYF. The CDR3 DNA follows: TGTGCCAGTACTACAAACGGACGGGACTCCTACGAGCAGTACTTC.